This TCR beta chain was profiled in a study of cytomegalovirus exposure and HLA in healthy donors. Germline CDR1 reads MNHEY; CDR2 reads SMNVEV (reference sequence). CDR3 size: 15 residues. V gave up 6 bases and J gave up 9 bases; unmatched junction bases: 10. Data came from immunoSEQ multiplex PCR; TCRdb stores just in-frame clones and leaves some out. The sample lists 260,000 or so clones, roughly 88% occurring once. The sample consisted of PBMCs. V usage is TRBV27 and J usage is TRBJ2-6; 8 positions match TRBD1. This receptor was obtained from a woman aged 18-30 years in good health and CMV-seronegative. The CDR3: CASSPRDRLSNVLTF. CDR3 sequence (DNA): TGTGCCAGCAGCCCCCGGGACAGGTTAAGCAACGTCCTGACTTTC.